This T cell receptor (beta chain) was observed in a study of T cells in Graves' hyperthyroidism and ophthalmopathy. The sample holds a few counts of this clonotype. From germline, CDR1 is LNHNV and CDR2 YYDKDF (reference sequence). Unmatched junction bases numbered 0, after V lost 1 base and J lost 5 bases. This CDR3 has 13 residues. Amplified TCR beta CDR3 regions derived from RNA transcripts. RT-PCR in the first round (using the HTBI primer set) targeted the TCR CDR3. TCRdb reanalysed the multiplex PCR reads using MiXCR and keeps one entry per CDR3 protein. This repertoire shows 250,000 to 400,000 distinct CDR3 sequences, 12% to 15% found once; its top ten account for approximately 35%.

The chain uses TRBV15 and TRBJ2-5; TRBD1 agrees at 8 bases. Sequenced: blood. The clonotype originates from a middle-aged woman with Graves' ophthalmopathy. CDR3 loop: CATSRGQGETQYF. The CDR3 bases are TGTGCCACCAGCAGAGGACAGGGGGAGACCCAGTACTTC.